This T cell receptor (beta chain) was captured by sequencing in a study of control samples from healthy donors and cancer patients. The V segment lost 0 bases and the J segment 1 base; nucleotides outside the gene matches: 3. This CDR3 comprises 16 residues. CDR1 and CDR2 (germline): SGHTA, FQGNSA. Clones were read by immunoSEQ multiplex PCR, and TCRdb kept only the in-frame ones, dropping some. Of some 49,000 clones in the sample, about 86% were seen once. The clonotype originates from a woman between 50 and 59 years old with lung cancer. Sequenced: PBMCs. This chain joins TRBV7-2 and TRBJ1-5, with 7 bases that match TRBD1. The CDR3 sequence: CASSLAYRGSNQPQHF. The CDR3 DNA reads as TGTGCCAGCAGCTTAGCATACAGGGGAAGCAATCAGCCCCAGCATTTT.